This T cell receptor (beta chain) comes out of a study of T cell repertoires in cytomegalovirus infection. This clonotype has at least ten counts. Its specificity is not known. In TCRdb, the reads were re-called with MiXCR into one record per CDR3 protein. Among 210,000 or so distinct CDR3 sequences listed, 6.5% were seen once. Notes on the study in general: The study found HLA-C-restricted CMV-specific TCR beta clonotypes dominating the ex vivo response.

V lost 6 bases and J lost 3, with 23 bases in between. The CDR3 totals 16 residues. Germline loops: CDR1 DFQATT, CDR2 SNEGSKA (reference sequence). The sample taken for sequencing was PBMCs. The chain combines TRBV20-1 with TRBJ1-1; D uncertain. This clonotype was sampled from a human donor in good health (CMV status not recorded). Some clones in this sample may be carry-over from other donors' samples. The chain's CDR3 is CSANVGRSLTDTEAFF. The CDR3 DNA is TGCAGTGCAAATGTTGGACGGTCCTTAACGGACACTGAAGCTTTCTTT.